This T cell receptor (beta chain) came from a study of cytomegalovirus exposure and HLA in healthy donors. Healthy individuals who donated bone marrow served as the donors. This PCR relied on a set of 60 Vbeta primers and 13 Jbeta primers. Sequenced by immunoSEQ multiplex PCR; TCRdb stores in-frame clones only, minus some. The sample has some 200,000 clones, approximately 80% seen once; the top ten hold 15%. This CDR3 spans 18 amino acids. Germline V gene data show CDR1 as SNHLY and CDR2 as FYNNEI. The germline V and J ends were trimmed by 5 bases and 0 bases, with 20 bases remaining between them. Study results and caveats: Most TCR sequences were uncommon, yet certain public TCRs appeared in many donors.

A single count supports this clone. Its antigen is as yet unknown. The receptor's source is a man in his forties in good health and CMV-seronegative. Sequenced: PBMCs. The V call is TRBV2, the J call TRBJ1-5; TRBD1 might be the D (5 bases). The CDR3 DNA follows: TGTGCCAGCAGTCATACTATCGACAGTTACCTTAGCAATCAGCCCCAGCATTTT. Translation: CASSHTIDSYLSNQPQHF. Full variable domain (missing parts from reference TRBV2 and TRBJ1-5): EPEVTQTPSHQVTQMGQEVILRCVPISNHLYFYWYRQILGQKVEFLVSFYNNEISEKSEIFDDQFSVERPDGSNFTLKIRSTKLEDSAMYFCASSHTIDSYLSNQPQHFGDGTRLSIL.